The clone carrying this TCR beta chain came up once. This sample is part of a study of T cell responses to AZD1222 COVID-19 vaccine. Data came from immunoSEQ multiplex PCR; TCRdb stores just in-frame clones and leaves some out. This table has roughly 130,000 clones, approximately 83% appearing once. There are 18 residues in the CDR3. CDR1 and CDR2 from the germline V gene are SGHNT and YENEEA. V lost 4 bases to trimming and J lost 5 bases, with 25 bases between them. Sequenced material: peripheral blood, taken on day 0 of AZD1222 vaccination. This clonotype was sampled from an adult in good health. The chain employs TRBV11-3 and TRBJ2-3, with D maybe TRBD2 (6 bases). CDR3: CASSSYISGSEPIDTQYF. CDR3 coding DNA: TGTGCCAGCAGCTCATATATAAGCGGGTCCGAACCGATAGATACGCAGTATTTT.